What follows are 7 T cell receptor beta chains derived from one specimen sequenced in a study of OX40 agonist ivuxolimab in advanced cancers. Profiled with immunoSEQ multiplex PCR; TCRdb holds only in-frame clones, not every one. The sample lists fewer than 80,000 clones, around 89% occurring once. The material was CD4+ or CD8+ T cells sorted from blood, obtained in a trial of the OX40 agonist ivuxolimab. The receptors derive from an adult with an advanced solid tumor such as melanoma, head and neck, liver or kidney cancer.

This clone is a singleton in its sample. The CDR3 sequence: CASSLQGQSYTDTQYF. CDR3 DNA sequence: TGTGCCAGCAGCTTACAGGGGCAGTCCTACACAGATACGCAGTATTTT. The chain employs TRBV7-3 and TRBJ2-3; D might be TRBD1 (6 bases). The CDR3 is made up of 16 amino acids. CDR1 and CDR2 from the germline V gene are SGHTA and FQGTGA. V was cut by 2 bases and J by 2 bases, with 14 bases left in between.

This sequence joins TRBV27 and TRBJ2-7; a weak D match, TRBD2 (6 bases). The germline V and J ends were trimmed by 5 bases and 3 bases, with 20 bases remaining between them. This CDR3 is 16 amino acids long. Per the germline V gene, CDR1 is MNHEY and CDR2 is SMNVEV (reference sequence). The CDR3 DNA follows: TGTGCCAGCAGTATCTCGGGTAGCGGAGGGTTCTACGAGCAGTACTTC. Residues: CASSISGSGGFYEQYF.

The chain is built from TRBV18 and TRBJ2-3, with 7 nucleotides matching TRBD2. The germline V gene encodes CDR1 KGHSH and CDR2 LQKENI. CDR3 length equals 16 residues. V lost 5 bases, J lost 0 bases, and 8 bases stayed unmatched. CDR3 residues: CASSSLAAASTDTQYF. As DNA, the CDR3 is TGTGCCAGCTCAAGCCTAGCGGCTGCTAGCACAGATACGCAGTATTTT.

V and J are TRBV9 and TRBJ2-7; no clear D gene. V was clipped by 0 bases and J by 1 base, with 8 bases between them. CDR1 is SGDLS and CDR2 is YYNGEE in the germline V gene. CDR3 length equals 14 residues. Here the CDR3 DNA reads TGTGCCAGCAGCGTAGATGGGATTTCCTACGAGCAGTACTTC. Amino acids: CASSVDGISYEQYF.

The J gene is TRBJ2-1, the V gene TRBV4-2; 7 nucleotides align to TRBD2. The CDR3 is 18 residues long. V was pared by 3 bases and J by 2 bases, with 13 bases of the junction left unmatched. Germline V CDR1 and CDR2: LGHNA, YNFKEQ. The CDR3 bases are TGTGCCAGCAGCCAGAGGGTAGCTAGGGAGGGCCCCTACAATGAGCAGTTCTTC. It encodes CASSQRVAREGPYNEQFF.

The DNA for the CDR3 is TGTGCCATCAGTGATTGGGGTAGGGACACTGAAGCTTTCTTT. Translating gives CAISDWGRDTEAFF. The chain employs TRBV10-3 and TRBJ1-1; no reliable D call. Germline V lookup: CDR1 ENHRY, CDR2 SYGVKD. The CDR3 has 14 amino acids. With 3 bases removed from V and 3 bases from J, the gap between germline ends came to 11 bases.

The chain combines TRBV2 with TRBJ2-5; possible D gene TRBD2, 6 bases. This CDR3 is built from 12 residues. Trimming cost V 10 bases and J 3 bases, with 12 bases left between them. Germline CDR1 and CDR2: SNHLY and FYNNEI. The CDR3 DNA sequence: TGTGCCACGGGACTCGTTGAAGAGACCCAGTACTTC. The encoded protein is CATGLVEETQYF.